The present TCR beta chain was sequenced within a study of blood T cell repertoires in COVID-19. On the study more broadly: The United States, Italy and Spain provided the acute and convalescent COVID-19 samples.

The CDR3 has 20 residues. Per the authors' pipeline: The assay estimated nucleated cells by amplifying reference gene primers. Here immunoSEQ multiplex PCR was the method, and the copy in TCRdb shows in-frame clones only, minus some. That table gives V, J and clone size, and the DNA gave D and trimming. The sample includes about 200,000 clones, 75% to 90% seen only once; the top ten take 5.2%. V and J are TRBV21-1 and TRBJ2-2; TRBD2 is the table's D call, not checked against the DNA. TRBV21-1 is assigned pseudogene status. Sequencing was carried out using peripheral blood. This clonotype was obtained from a woman in her seventies with COVID-19, enrolled during active disease. CDR3 in amino acids: CASSKNLGLGHLVETGELFF. CDR3 DNA sequence: TGTGCCAGCAGCAAAAATCTAGGACTAGGGCATTTGGTTGAGACCGGGGAGCTGTTTTTT.